This is a list of T cell receptor beta chains from one sample in a study of vaccination and CD4 T cells after COVID-19. TCRdb re-called the PCR reads with MiXCR, one entry per CDR3 protein. In the table there are 20,000 to 25,000 distinct CDR3 sequences, 50% to 65% of which are singletons. No antigen is known for these receptors. Material: CD4+ T cells from blood, cultured in vitro. The receptors here all came from a human donor who had recovered from COVID-19. CDR3s include the opening cysteine and the closing phenylalanine or tryptophan. A D gene is named only where the DNA matches it firmly. Clone size is given for some rows only: seen once, a few or many times, or a class if the clone is expanded.

j_call clone_size d_call v_call cdr3_aa cdr3_nt
TRBJ1-4 once - TRBV28 CASGDMGRLLFF TGTGCCAGCGGAGATATGGGCCGTCTGTTGTTTTTT
TRBJ1-4 few TRBD1 TRBV12-3/TRBV12-4 CASSKTRGVEKLFF TGTGCCAGCAGTAAGACCAGGGGGGTGGAAAAACTGTTTTTT
TRBJ1-6 - - TRBV4-2 CASSQSSPALGPSPLHF TGTGCCAGCAGCCAATCCTCCCCAGCCCTTGGACCTTCACCCCTCCACTTT
TRBJ2-6 - - TRBV7-9 CASILPGRPSHVLTF TGTGCCAGCATCCTCCCGGGCCGCCCGTCCCACGTCCTGACTTTC
TRBJ1-1 medium-sized - TRBV19 CASSLRNTAPTEAFF TGTGCCAGTAGTCTAAGGAACACCGCCCCAACTGAAGCTTTCTTT
TRBJ1-2 - TRBD1 TRBV20-1 CSARARPGQGGYTF TGCAGTGCTAGAGCGAGACCGGGACAGGGAGGCTACACCTTC
TRBJ1-4 - TRBD1 TRBV6-1 CASRSGQGAELFF TGTGCCAGCAGAAGTGGACAGGGAGCGGAACTGTTTTTT
TRBJ1-5 few - TRBV19 CASSMGGLSNQPQHF TGTGCCAGTAGTATGGGTGGGTTGAGCAATCAGCCCCAGCATTTT
TRBJ2-3 - TRBD2 TRBV7-2 CASSFGGRVTDTQYF TGTGCCAGCAGCTTTGGGGGGAGGGTCACAGATACGCAGTATTTT
TRBJ1-1 few - TRBV7-3 CASSSRMNTEAFF TGTGCCAGCAGCTCACGGATGAACACTGAAGCTTTCTTT
TRBJ2-1 - TRBD2 TRBV7-4 CASSVGTSGRRVGNEQFF TGTGCCAGCAGCGTAGGGACTAGCGGGAGAAGGGTAGGTAATGAGCAGTTCTTC
TRBJ1-1 - - TRBV6-5 CASSYWLGAHEAFF TGTGCCAGCAGTTACTGGCTCGGGGCTCATGAAGCTTTCTTT
TRBJ2-2 - TRBD2 TRBV20-1 CSAKRLADYTGELFF TGCAGTGCTAAAAGACTAGCGGACTACACCGGGGAGCTGTTTTTT
TRBJ1-4 - - TRBV19 CASRGRRGEKLFF TGTGCCAGTAGAGGGCGCCGGGGGGAAAAACTGTTTTTT
TRBJ2-3 - - TRBV20-1 CSAVDSALWVTDTQYF TGCAGTGCTGTCGATAGCGCTCTGTGGGTCACAGATACGCAGTATTTT
TRBJ2-1 - TRBD1 TRBV3-1 CASSRGTGSFTYNEQFF TGTGCCAGCAGCCGAGGGACAGGGAGTTTTACCTACAATGAGCAGTTCTTC
TRBJ1-2 - - TRBV20-1 CSARDSGGPNMDYTF TGCAGTGCTAGAGATTCCGGGGGCCCCAACATGGACTACACCTTC
TRBJ2-7 - - TRBV5-6 CASSLVRPPYEQYF TGTGCCAGCAGCTTGGTTAGGCCCCCCTACGAGCAGTACTTC
TRBJ1-1 - - TRBV11-3 CASSLEGETEAFF TGTGCCAGCAGCTTAGAAGGGGAGACTGAAGCTTTCTTT
TRBJ1-6 once - TRBV5-1 CASKGRPQGDSPLHF TGCGCCAGCAAGGGACGGCCCCAGGGTGATTCACCCCTCCACTTT
TRBJ2-7 few TRBD2 TRBV6-1 CASGLAGAGADEQYF TGTGCCAGTGGACTAGCGGGAGCTGGTGCGGACGAGCAGTACTTC
TRBJ2-2 - TRBD1 TRBV5-6 CASSFDRVEGVGELFF TGTGCCAGCAGCTTTGACAGGGTAGAAGGGGTCGGGGAGCTGTTTTTT
TRBJ2-7 - - TRBV15 CATSCYEQYF TGTGCCACCAGTTGCTACGAGCAGTACTTC
TRBJ1-6 few - TRBV12-3/TRBV12-4 CASSPGDLSPLHF TGTGCCAGCAGTCCCGGGGACCTCTCACCCCTCCACTTT